This passage covers 19 T cell receptor beta chains from one sample sequenced in a study of identical twins. TCRdb re-analysed the 5' RACE reads in MiXCR, keeping a single row per CDR3 protein. The top ten hold around 0.48% of the sample, which has around 490,000 distinct CDR3 sequences, roughly 15% seen once. The sample also formed part of further work on yellow fever vaccine responses in identical twins.

The sample taken for sequencing was CD4+ T cells sorted from blood. The source is a woman aged 18 to 35 in good health.

The V and J genes are TRBV9 and TRBJ2-7, with TRBD2 matching 9 bases. Germline values: CDR1 SGDLS, CDR2 YYNGEE. Trimming at V came to 7 bases and at J to 4 bases, leaving 18 bases not matched to a gene. The CDR3 spans 17 residues. The CDR3 protein is CASARNEVGSGSYEQYF. The CDR3 DNA follows: TGTGCCAGCGCAAGGAACGAGGTGGGTAGCGGGAGTTACGAGCAGTACTTC.

In its sample, this clonotype was seen many times. The CDR3 reads CASSQDQPGPYGYTF. The CDR3 nucleotides read TGTGCCAGCAGCCAAGATCAGCCGGGACCCTATGGCTACACCTTC. The V gene is TRBV14, the J gene TRBJ1-2, with D perhaps matching TRBD1 (5 bases). V was clipped by 0 bases and J by 4 bases, with 12 bases between them. The CDR3 extends over 15 amino acids. Germline V gene sequence: CDR1 SGHDN, CDR2 FVKESK.

V usage is TRBV27 and J usage is TRBJ2-1; D might be TRBD2 (6 bases). V shed 3 bases and J shed 4 bases, with 13 bases lying between them. The CDR3 contains 15 residues. CDR1 is MNHEY, CDR2 SMNVEV, per germline (reference sequence). CDR3 in amino acids: CASSFRASEYNEQFF. CDR3 DNA: TGTGCCAGCAGTTTTCGGGCTAGCGAGTACAATGAGCAGTTCTTC.

This chain links TRBV2 with TRBJ2-3, with 7 nucleotides matching TRBD2. Germline CDR1 SNHLY, CDR2 FYNNEI. CDR3 length equals 16 residues. After removal of 5 bases from V and 2 bases from J, the junction contained 10 bases not matched to a gene. This chain's CDR3 is CASSNGAGAHTDTQYF. For the CDR3, the DNA is TGTGCCAGCAGTAACGGGGCGGGAGCCCACACAGATACGCAGTATTTT.

This clonotype was picked up a small number of times. This chain joins TRBV11-2 and TRBJ1-5, with TRBD1 matching 8 bases. V lost 4 bases and J lost 5; bases outside the gene matches: 4. From germline, CDR1 is SGHAT and CDR2 FQNNGV. This CDR3 spans 14 amino acids. Here the CDR3 reads CASSSQGADQPQHF. In DNA form, the CDR3 reads TGTGCCAGCAGCTCCCAGGGGGCAGATCAGCCCCAGCATTTT.

In this sample, this clonotype turned up a few times. The chain couples TRBV4-1 to TRBJ2-3, with TRBD2 identical over 7 bases. CDR1 is MGHRA, CDR2 YSYEKL, per germline. The CDR3 has 16 residues. V shed 3 bases, J shed 0 bases, and the junction held 6 bases outside the gene matches. In DNA, the CDR3 is TGCGCCAGCAGCCAGGAGACTAGCTTTAGCACAGATACGCAGTATTTT. As protein: CASSQETSFSTDTQYF.

The rearrangement links TRBV2 to TRBJ2-1, with D unresolved. In germline, CDR1 is SNHLY, CDR2 FYNNEI. V dropped 8 bases and J dropped 5 bases, with 10 bases sitting between them. The CDR3 covers 12 residues. CDR3 residues: CASVRDDNEQFF. The CDR3 bases are TGTGCCAGCGTCAGAGATGACAATGAGCAGTTCTTC.

This clonotype occurred a few times. This sequence joins TRBV20-1 and TRBJ1-6; 8 nucleotides line up with TRBD1. The germline V gene has CDR1 DFQATT and CDR2 SNEGSKA (reference sequence). This CDR3 comprises 15 residues. Trimming removed 5 bases from V and 7 bases from J; junction bases left unmatched: 10. The chain's CDR3 is CSAGQGALVNSPLHF. DNA of the CDR3: TGCAGTGCTGGTCAGGGGGCTTTGGTAAATTCACCCCTCCACTTT.

This chain links TRBV7-3 with TRBJ2-1, with D maybe TRBD1 (6 bases). V was trimmed by 1 base and J by 2 bases, leaving 12 bases between them. This CDR3 spans 16 amino acids. Germline V CDR1 and CDR2: SGHTA, FQGTGA. The chain's CDR3 is CASSLMAGQTYNEQFF. The CDR3 DNA reads TGTGCCAGCAGCTTAATGGCCGGACAGACCTACAATGAGCAGTTCTTC.

This clonotype was recorded at least ten times. The chain links TRBV2 to TRBJ1-1; 7 nucleotides line up with TRBD1. The CDR3 length is 17 residues. Trimming removed 2 bases from V and 0 bases from J; junction bases left unmatched: 9. Germline V CDR1 and CDR2: SNHLY, FYNNEI. CDR3 DNA: TGTGCCAGCAGTGAAAGGTCGGGACAGACAATGAACACTGAAGCTTTCTTT. Its protein is CASSERSGQTMNTEAFF.

This clonotype was seen only a few times. This chain joins TRBV29-1 and TRBJ2-4, with 9 bases matching TRBD1. The germline gives CDR1 SQVTM, CDR2 ANQGSEA. V trimming: 4 bases; J trimming: 8 bases; junction bases outside the gene matches: 6. The CDR3 contains 13 residues. In DNA, the CDR3 is TGCAGCGTTGCCCGACAGGGGGTTGACATTCAGTACTTC. The encoded protein is CSVARQGVDIQYF.

The chain employs TRBV12-3 or TRBV12-4 and TRBJ1-1; D gene uncertain. Trimming pared 6 bases from V and 1 base from J, leaving 12 bases between. The CDR3 is 14 amino acids. In DNA, the CDR3 is TGTGCCAGCAGACTCCCCGGGAGGAACACTGAAGCTTTCTTT. It translates to CASRLPGRNTEAFF.

This clonotype was detected a few times. The V gene is TRBV6-1, the J gene TRBJ2-2; D call uncertain. The germline V gene has CDR1 MNHNS and CDR2 SASEGT. V shed 4 bases and J shed 2 bases, with 8 bases lying between them. CDR3 length: 14 residues. CDR3 sequence (DNA): TGTGCCAGCAGTGGGTTTAGTAACACCGGGGAGCTGTTTTTT. Residues: CASSGFSNTGELFF.

The sample holds a few counts of this clonotype. The chain has TRBV7-2 and TRBJ2-1, with 10 bases aligning to TRBD2. Germline trimming cut 6 bases from V and 5 bases from J; bases unmatched to any gene: 13. Germline loops: CDR1 SGHTA, CDR2 FQGNSA. The CDR3 spans 17 residues. In DNA, the CDR3 is TGTGCCAGCAGGCCCCCTAGCGGGAGCACGGGAAACAATGAGCAGTTCTTC. Translated: CASRPPSGSTGNNEQFF. The variable domain in full, with the rest retrieved from reference TRBV7-2 and TRBJ2-1, is GAGVSQSPSNKVTEKGKDVELRCDPISGHTALYWYRQSLGQGLEFLIYFQGNSAPDKSGLPSDRFSAERTGGSVSTLTIQRTQQEDSAVYLCASRPPSGSTGNNEQFFGPGTRLTVL.

The chain uses TRBV11-3 and TRBJ2-7, with D tentatively TRBD2 (6 bases). The CDR3 spans 16 residues. The germline CDR1 and CDR2 sequences are SGHNT and YENEEA. The V and J ends lost 4 bases and 2 bases respectively, with 18 bases between them. CDR3 DNA sequence: TGTGCCAGCAGCTCCTCCGGAGGGAGTATCACCTACGAGCAGTACTTC. Protein product: CASSSSGGSITYEQYF.

The gene calls are TRBV12-3 or TRBV12-4 and TRBJ2-7; D remains unclear. This CDR3 contains 13 residues. V dropped 3 bases and J dropped 2 bases, with 8 bases sitting between them. The CDR3, as DNA: TGTGCCAGCAGTTTTTCTGATACCTACGAGCAGTACGTC. Amino acids: CASSFSDTYEQYV.

The J gene is TRBJ1-5, the V gene TRBV4-2; no reliable D call. CDR3 length equals 14 residues. Trimming took off 4 bases at V and 3 bases at J, with 10 bases between the two ends. Germline V gene lookup returns CDR1 LGHNA and CDR2 YNFKEQ. The CDR3 sequence is CASSRDGDNQPQHF. CDR3 bases: TGTGCCAGCAGCCGCGACGGAGACAATCAGCCCCAGCATTTT.

The V call is TRBV20-1, the J call TRBJ2-5; D may be TRBD1 or TRBD2 (5 bases each). This CDR3 has 15 amino acids. Germline values: CDR1 DFQATT, CDR2 SNEGSKA (reference sequence). V was cut by 0 bases and J by 1 base, with 12 bases left in between. CDR3 coding DNA: TGCAGTGCTAGAGATCCCCGGGACCCCCAAGAGACCCAGTACTTC. Protein product: CSARDPRDPQETQYF.

In this sample, this clonotype turned up a few times. The gene calls are TRBV28 and TRBJ2-1; 7 bases fit TRBD1. Germline V gene data show CDR1 as MDHEN and CDR2 as SYDVKM. The CDR3 has 14 amino acids. Trimming removed 6 bases from V and 4 bases from J; junction bases left unmatched: 6. The CDR3 reads CASSDGTVYNEQFF. DNA of the CDR3: TGTGCCAGCAGCGACGGGACAGTATACAATGAGCAGTTCTTC.